This T cell receptor beta chain came from a study of T cells in Graves' hyperthyroidism and ophthalmopathy. Broader study findings: Ophthalmopathy and stable hyperthyroidism were told apart by a 13 V-J model. The model predicted ophthalmopathy a median about 6.6 months before onset. Within blood appeared most thyroid clonotypes that had expanded above 0.001.

V was pared by 8 bases and J by 0 bases, with 7 bases between. CDR3 size: 13 residues. CDR1 is SNHLY, CDR2 FYNNEI, per germline. What was amplified from RNA transcripts were TCR beta CDR3 regions. During a first-round RT-PCR of the TCR CDR3, the HTBI primer set was used. TCRdb analysed the multiplex PCR reads with MiXCR anew, one entry per CDR3 protein. Here the sample spans 480,000 or so distinct CDR3 sequences, roughly 45% being singletons. Diagnosis relied on clinical symptoms, serum thyroxine and TRAb, thyroid ultrasound and orbital computed tomography. This clonotype was picked up a small number of times. The antigen remains undetermined.

Specimen: peripheral blood or thyroid tissue (not recorded which). The TCR sequence derives from an adult woman with Graves' disease, either hyperthyroidism or ophthalmopathy (not recorded which). The J gene is TRBJ1-4, the V gene TRBV2; no firm D call. The CDR3 reads CASHGTTNEKLFF. The CDR3 nucleotides read TGTGCCAGCCACGGGACAACTAATGAAAAACTGTTTTTT.